The next 29 T cell receptor beta chains were all read from a single sample in a study of cytomegalovirus exposure and HLA in healthy donors. The study ran its PCR with 60 Vbeta and 13 Jbeta primers. Some clones are missing from TCRdb's copy, which holds only in-frame ones; the method was immunoSEQ multiplex PCR. The sample holds tens of thousands of clones; roughly three quarters are singletons and the top ten take over 20%. Sequencing used PBMCs. The receptors stem from a woman aged 45-65 years in good health and CMV-seropositive.

The CDR3 region has the DNA TGTGCCAGCAAAACAGGGGATTTAGATTCACCCCTCCACTTT. It yields the protein CASKTGDLDSPLHF. The V call is TRBV5-6, the J call TRBJ1-6; 7 bases map to TRBD1. The length of the CDR3 is 14 residues. The germline gives CDR1 SGHDT, CDR2 YYEEEE. V was clipped by 6 bases and J by 8 bases; unmatched bases: 8.

The chain combines TRBV18 with TRBJ1-1; D is ambiguous. Germline CDR1 and CDR2: KGHSH and LQKENI. With 0 bases removed from V and 6 bases from J, the gap between germline ends came to 14 bases. The CDR3 contains 15 residues. The CDR3 DNA follows: TGTGCCAGCTCACCACCTGGACTGGGGAGCGCTGAAGCTTTCTTT. Protein: CASSPPGLGSAEAFF.

The rearrangement links TRBV6-1 to TRBJ2-5, with 8 bases aligning to TRBD1. CDR1 is MNHNS and CDR2 is SASEGT in the germline V gene. The CDR3 extends over 15 amino acids. V lost 3 bases, J lost 2 bases, and 5 bases stayed unmatched. CDR3 amino acids: CASSENRGFQETQYF. The CDR3, as DNA: TGTGCCAGCAGTGAGAACAGGGGGTTTCAAGAGACCCAGTACTTC.

This clone was observed a few times. Germline and junction disagree at one end, which may indicate a read error. This chain links TRBV6-5 with TRBJ2-1; 9 bases agree with TRBD2. The CDR3 length is 15 residues. Germline V gene lookup returns CDR1 MNHEY and CDR2 SVGAGI. The DNA for the CDR3 is TGTGCCAGCACTTACTGGCGGGAGGGGGGCAATGAGCAGTTCTTC. This codes for CASTYWREGGNEQFF.

As concerns this clone: Additional DNA sequences in this sample encode the identical CDR3. This chain connects TRBV5-1 to TRBJ2-3; D is perhaps TRBD2 (6 bases). V dropped 0 bases and J dropped 0 bases, with 8 bases sitting between them. The CDR3 sequence is 15 residues long. CDR1 is SGHRS, CDR2 YFSETQ, per germline. CDR3 in amino acids: CASSLAGTSTDTQYF. DNA for the CDR3: TGCGCCAGCAGCTTGGCAGGGACTAGCACAGATACGCAGTATTTT.

CDR3 in amino acids: CASSLNGQEVYEQYF. The CDR3 DNA is TGTGCCAGCAGCTTGAACGGACAGGAGGTCTACGAGCAGTACTTC. The chain combines TRBV5-4 with TRBJ2-5; 7 positions match TRBD1. Near its end, the DNA agrees better with TRBJ2-7, so the J call may be wrong. Germline CDR1 SGHNT, CDR2 YYREEE (reference sequence). CDR3 length: 15 residues.

This clone showed up just a few times. The chain uses TRBV6-1 and TRBJ2-7; TRBD2 might be the D (5 bases). CDR1 is MNHNS and CDR2 is SASEGT in the germline V gene. CDR3 length equals 15 residues. The ends were cut back, 1 base at V and 2 bases at J, with 12 bases in the middle. CDR3: CASSEVAQRPYEQYV. The CDR3 DNA is TGTGCCAGCAGTGAAGTAGCCCAGCGGCCCTACGAGCAGTACGTC.

The chain joins TRBV6-6 to TRBJ1-4, with TRBD1 matching over 7 bases. CDR1 and CDR2 (germline): MNHNY, SVGAGI (reference sequence). The junction had 6 bases not matched to a gene; V was cut back by 6 bases and J by 5 bases. This CDR3 is 14 amino acids long. CDR3 loop: CASSPGTENEKLFF. CDR3 nucleotide sequence: TGTGCCAGCAGCCCTGGGACAGAAAATGAAAAACTGTTTTTT.

The CDR3 DNA follows: TGTGCCAGCAGACCAGGGGGTGGTAATCAGCCCCAGCATTTT. Translating it yields CASRPGGGNQPQHF. The rearrangement links TRBV6-5 to TRBJ1-5; 7 bases map to TRBD1. The junction had 6 bases not matched to a gene; V was cut back by 6 bases and J by 4 bases. The CDR3 extends over 14 amino acids. CDR1 is MNHEY, CDR2 SVGAGI, per germline.

V gene TRBV7-9 combines with J gene TRBJ1-3, with TRBD1 matching 7 bases. The V segment lost 2 bases and the J segment 6 bases; nucleotides outside the gene matches: 4. The CDR3 length is 14 residues. Germline loops: CDR1 SEHNR, CDR2 FQNEAQ (reference sequence). CDR3 residues: CASSLWGQTNTIYF. CDR3 coding DNA: TGTGCCAGCAGCTTATGGGGACAGACAAACACCATATATTTT.

This clone was detected a few times. The chain employs TRBV19 and TRBJ1-2, with D possibly being TRBD1 (6 bases). Germline values: CDR1 LNHDA, CDR2 SQIVND (reference sequence). The length of the CDR3 is 13 residues. The V end lost 5 bases, the J end lost 6 bases, and 13 bases lay between the germline ends. DNA for the CDR3: TGTGCCAGTAGTGGACAGATGGGGGATGGCTACACCTTC. Amino acids: CASSGQMGDGYTF.

The chain links TRBV7-9 to TRBJ1-1; D is ambiguous. Trimming removed 2 bases at V and 10 bases at J, with 17 bases between. This CDR3 is 14 amino acids long. The germline V gene has CDR1 SEHNR and CDR2 FQNEAQ (reference sequence). The chain's CDR3 is CASSLPEGRGRAFF. The CDR3 nucleotides read TGTGCCAGCAGCTTACCCGAAGGGAGAGGTAGAGCTTTCTTT.

This clone was picked up one time. The chain links TRBV6-1 to TRBJ1-1, with D maybe TRBD1 (6 bases). This CDR3 is built from 14 residues. V gave up 1 base and J gave up 5 bases, with 11 bases separating them. Germline loops: CDR1 MNHNS, CDR2 SASEGT. CDR3 bases: TGTGCCAGCAGTGAAGAAGGTACAGGGACTGAAGCTTTCTTT. Protein: CASSEEGTGTEAFF.

The chain couples TRBV7-6 to TRBJ2-5, with TRBD2 identical over 8 bases. CDR3 length: 16 amino acids. With 5 bases clipped from V and 2 bases from J, the junction kept 10 bases outside the gene matches. The germline CDR1 and CDR2 sequences are SGHVS and FNYEAQ. This CDR3 is CASSLRAGVIQETQYF. The CDR3 DNA reads as TGTGCCAGCAGCCTACGAGCGGGGGTGATTCAAGAGACCCAGTACTTC. The whole variable domain, filled in from reference TRBV7-6 and TRBJ2-5, reads GAGVSQSPRYKVTKRGQDVALRCDPISGHVSLYWYRQALGQGPEFLTYFNYEAQQDKSGLPNDRFSAERPEGSISTLTIQRTEQRDSAMYRCASSLRAGVIQETQYFGPGTRLLVL.

CDR3 coding DNA: TGTGCCAGCGCGAAACAGGGCAGCACTGAAGCTTTCTTT. It codes for CASAKQGSTEAFF. The chain couples TRBV6-1 to TRBJ1-1, with a possible D match to TRBD1 (6 bases). Germline assignment: CDR1 MNHNS and CDR2 SASEGT. The CDR3 totals 13 residues. V shed 8 bases and J shed 4 bases, with 14 bases lying between them.

DNA for the CDR3: TGCGCCAGCAGCTTGCAGGGGTATAATTCACCCCTCCACTTT. Amino acids: CASSLQGYNSPLHF. The chain has TRBV5-1 and TRBJ1-6, with D tentatively TRBD1 (6 bases). V was cut by 1 base and J by 4 bases, with 6 bases left in between. The CDR3 loop spans 14 amino acids. Germline loops: CDR1 SGHRS, CDR2 YFSETQ.

The J gene is TRBJ2-1, the V gene TRBV2; 12 bases fit TRBD2. V lost 6 bases and J lost 7; bases outside the gene matches: 16. The CDR3 consists of 18 residues. The germline CDR1 and CDR2 sequences are SNHLY and FYNNEI. The CDR3 region is CASSLTSGGPLRGNEQFF. The CDR3 coding sequence is TGTGCCAGCAGCCTTACTAGCGGGGGGCCCTTGAGAGGTAATGAGCAGTTCTTC.

CDR3 sequence (DNA): TGTGCCAGCAGCGTATACGAGTCCCAAGAGACCCAGTACTTC. It specifies CASSVYESQETQYF. The rearrangement links TRBV9 to TRBJ2-5; D gene ambiguous. This CDR3 spans 14 amino acids. The V and J ends lost 1 base and 1 base respectively, with 8 bases between them. Germline V gene sequence: CDR1 SGDLS, CDR2 YYNGEE.

This clone was seen a handful of times. V gene TRBV18 combines with J gene TRBJ2-6, with D possibly matching TRBD1 (5 bases). The CDR3 runs 19 residues. Germline V gene lookup returns CDR1 KGHSH and CDR2 LQKENI. V lost 2 bases and J lost 0, with 17 bases in between. The CDR3 reads CASSPRVAGNPSGANVLTF. In DNA form, the CDR3 reads TGTGCCAGCTCACCAAGAGTCGCAGGGAACCCCTCTGGGGCCAACGTCCTGACTTTC.

The genes are TRBV6-1 and TRBJ1-4; a weak D match, TRBD1 (6 bases). This CDR3 comprises 16 residues. Germline assignment: CDR1 MNHNS and CDR2 SASEGT. Trimming removed 4 bases from V and 8 bases from J, with 20 bases in between. The CDR3 DNA sequence: TGTGCCAGCAGTGCCAGGACGGGGGGGGCGGGAGAAAAACTGTTTTTT. As protein: CASSARTGGAGEKLFF.

CDR3 amino acids: CASSVGTTVRNIQYF. CDR3 sequence (DNA): TGTGCCAGCAGCGTAGGAACGACAGTGAGAAACATTCAGTACTTC. The chain has TRBV9 and TRBJ2-4; a possible D gene is TRBD1 (5 bases). The V gene's germline CDR1 is SGDLS and CDR2 YYNGEE. The CDR3 extends over 15 amino acids. V shed 0 bases and J shed 6 bases, with 13 bases lying between them.

CDR3 sequence reads: CASSGGQGGQETQYF. CDR3 DNA sequence: TGCGCCAGCAGCGGTGGACAGGGGGGCCAAGAGACCCAGTACTTC. V is TRBV5-1 and J is TRBJ2-5; 10 nucleotides agree with TRBD1. V shed 4 bases, J shed 1 base, and the junction held 4 bases outside the gene matches. The germline V gene has CDR1 SGHRS and CDR2 YFSETQ. The CDR3 contains 15 residues. Based on the CDR3 plus reference TRBV5-1 and TRBJ2-5, the full variable domain is KAGVTQTPRYLIKTRGQQVTLSCSPISGHRSVSWYQQTPGQGLQFLFEYFSETQRNKGNFPGRFSGRQFSNSRSEMNVSTLELGDSALYLCASSGGQGGQETQYFGPGTRLLVL.

This clone was counted only a few times. In DNA, the CDR3 is TGTGCCAGCAGCGTACGCCCACGGGAGACCCAGTACTTC. This sequence encodes CASSVRPRETQYF. The V gene is TRBV9, the J gene TRBJ2-5; the D is unclear. CDR3 size: 13 residues. Trimming cost V 1 base and J 5 bases, with 9 bases left between them. Germline CDR1 SGDLS, CDR2 YYNGEE.

The genes are TRBV9 and TRBJ2-7, with 7 bases identical to TRBD1. The germline V gene encodes CDR1 SGDLS and CDR2 YYNGEE. This CDR3 spans 14 amino acids. After removal of 3 bases from V and 1 base from J, the junction contained 4 bases not matched to a gene. Written as DNA, the CDR3 is TGTGCCAGCAGCGAACGGGACAGATCCTACGAGCAGTACTTC. The encoded protein is CASSERDRSYEQYF.

The J gene is TRBJ2-1, the V gene TRBV9, with D perhaps TRBD2 (6 bases). V was cut by 7 bases and J by 0 bases, with 14 bases left in between. Per the germline V gene, CDR1 is SGDLS and CDR2 is YYNGEE. The CDR3 is 15 amino acids. In DNA, the CDR3 is TGTGCCAGCGGAGGGCTAGCCCCCTCCTACAATGAGCAGTTCTTC. This encodes CASGGLAPSYNEQFF.

The chain uses TRBV10-3 and TRBJ1-1, with 9 positions matching TRBD1. The ends lost 6 bases at V and 0 bases at J; junction bases unmatched: 5. The CDR3 is 15 amino acids. Germline assignment: CDR1 ENHRY and CDR2 SYGVKD. CDR3 DNA: TGTGCCATCAGAGGACAGGGGAACCTGAACACTGAAGCTTTCTTT. Translation: CAIRGQGNLNTEAFF.

The gene calls are TRBV29-1 and TRBJ2-1; 15 bases map to TRBD2. Unmatched junction bases numbered 4, after V lost 7 bases and J lost 0 bases. Germline assignment: CDR1 SQVTM and CDR2 ANQGSEA. The length of the CDR3 is 16 residues. CDR3 residues: CSAGLAGGSSYNEQFF. For the CDR3, the DNA is TGCAGCGCCGGACTAGCGGGAGGGAGCTCCTACAATGAGCAGTTCTTC.

This chain uses TRBV25-1 with TRBJ1-2, with no clear D. V dropped 4 bases and J dropped 1 base, with 13 bases sitting between them. Germline CDR1 is MGHDK and CDR2 is SYGVNS. The CDR3 loop spans 15 amino acids. For the CDR3, the DNA is TGTGCCAGCAGTGGCCCCCTCCAGGTTAACTATGGCTACACCTTC. It codes for CASSGPLQVNYGYTF.

This clone appeared once. This sequence joins TRBV7-9 and TRBJ2-1, with 7 positions matching TRBD2. Trimming took 1 base from V and 6 from J; bases not matched to a gene: 12. The germline gives CDR1 SEHNR, CDR2 FQNEAQ (reference sequence). The CDR3 is 17 residues long. CDR3 in DNA: TGTGCCAGCAGCTTAGTACCGAGTGGGAGGGGAGGCAATGAGCAGTTCTTC. Its protein is CASSLVPSGRGGNEQFF.